Listed below are T cell receptor beta chains from one sample, sequenced in a study of blood T cell repertoires in COVID-19. Method: immunoSEQ multiplex PCR; TCRdb's copy keeps in-frame clones and lacks some. This table holds approximately 90,000 clones, more than 70% found once. The sequenced material came from peripheral blood. All receptors come from a woman of 80 years or more with acute or convalescent COVID-19. Both conserved end residues are part of each CDR3. A D gene is named only where the DNA matches it firmly. Size values are once, few and many counts, or a class for expanded clones, and some rows have none.

J,V,D,length,size,DNA,CDR3
TRBJ2-4,TRBV7-2,-,15,-,TGTGCCAGCAGCTTACTGGTGGGGGGCAAAAACATTCAGTACTTC,CASSLLVGGKNIQYF
TRBJ1-2,TRBV30,TRBD1,11,few,TGTGCCTGGAGTTCACAGGGGGGCTACACCTTC,CAWSSQGGYTF
TRBJ2-7,TRBV19,-,16,few,TGTGCCAGTAGTATATACCCGTGGCAGGGAGGTTCCGAGCAGTACTTC,CASSIYPWQGGSEQYF
TRBJ1-6,TRBV12-5,TRBD1,13,-,TGTGCTAGTACAGGGGACCTCCATTCACCCCTCCACTTT,CASTGDLHSPLHF
TRBJ1-4,TRBV2,-,12,-,TGTGCCAGCCTCGGAGTGGCTGAAAAACTGTTTTTT,CASLGVAEKLFF
TRBJ1-2,TRBV7-9,-,13,-,TGTGCCAGCAGCACCTATCGGGACTATGGCTACACCTTC,CASSTYRDYGYTF
TRBJ1-6,TRBV5-4,TRBD1,15,-,TGTGCCACTACCTCGCGGGACAGGGGCGGTTCACCCCTCCACTTT,CATTSRDRGGSPLHF
TRBJ1-1,TRBV19,-,15,-,TGTGCCAGTAGTCTCACAGGGACGGGGAACACTGAAGCTTTCTTT,CASSLTGTGNTEAFF
TRBJ1-2,TRBV7-2,TRBD1,15,-,TGTGCCAGCAGCTTAGGGGGACAGGGGGCCGGCGGCTACACCTTC,CASSLGGQGAGGYTF
TRBJ2-3,TRBV28,TRBD2,15,few,TGTGCCAGCAGTTCCCCTCTGGGGGGGACAGATACGCAGTATTTT,CASSSPLGGTDTQYF
TRBJ1-2,TRBV15,-,16,once,TGTGCCACCTCAACGGGAGGACACGGCGGTGGGGGTGGCTACACCTTC,CATSTGGHGGGGGYTF
TRBJ2-2,TRBV5-1,TRBD2,15,-,TGCGCCAGCAGTCCCGGGACTACCTACACCGGGGAGCTGTTTTTT,CASSPGTTYTGELFF
TRBJ1-2,TRBV6-6,-,11,-,TGTGCCAGCACCGGTGTGTATGGCTACACCTTC,CASTGVYGYTF
TRBJ2-6,TRBV2,-,16,-,TGTGCCAGCAGTGAATCCTGGGGGCCCGGGGCCAACGTCCTGACTTTC,CASSESWGPGANVLTF
TRBJ1-4,TRBV4-2,TRBD1,15,-,TGTGCCAGCAGCCCTTCTCGACAGGGGGGTGAAAAACTGTTTTTT,CASSPSRQGGEKLFF
TRBJ2-5,TRBV3-1/TRBV3-2,-,14,-,TGTGCCAGCAGCCCCACGGGGGGCCCGGGGACCCAGTACTTC,CASSPTGGPGTQYF
TRBJ2-2,TRBV5-1,-,16,medium-sized,TGCGCCAGCAGCTTATCTGGCACCTCGAACACCGGGGAGCTGTTTTTT,CASSLSGTSNTGELFF
TRBJ1-1,TRBV6-2/TRBV6-3,-,15,-,TGTGCCAGCAGTCCCCGGACAGACTTCAACACTGAAGCTTTCTTT,CASSPRTDFNTEAFF
TRBJ2-2,TRBV7-3,-,14,-,TGTGCCAGCAGCTTAACGATGGCTGCCGGGGAGCTGTTTTTT,CASSLTMAAGELFF
TRBJ2-3,TRBV7-6,-,16,-,TGTGCCAGCAGCGCCAAGGGACAAGGGGTCCGGAATACGCAGTATTTT,CASSAKGQGVRNTQYF
TRBJ1-6,TRBV9,TRBD1,14,-,TGTGCCAGCACCCCGGGACAGGGAAACCGGACCCTCCACTTT,CASTPGQGNRTLHF
TRBJ2-7,TRBV5-5,-,14,-,TGTGCCAGCAGCATGCTTGCGGGATCCTACGAGCAGTACTTC,CASSMLAGSYEQYF
TRBJ1-5,TRBV2,-,14,-,TGTGCCAGCAGTGGAGCGGGGGGTGGTCAGCCCCAGCATTTT,CASSGAGGGQPQHF
TRBJ1-1,TRBV4-1,-,15,few,TGCGCCAGCAGCCAAGATCCGAGAAGGGGTACTGAAGCTTTCTTT,CASSQDPRRGTEAFF
TRBJ1-1,TRBV27,TRBD1,15,-,TGTGCCAGCAGTTTATCGACAGGGGGCCACACTGAAGCTTTCTTT,CASSLSTGGHTEAFF
TRBJ2-5,TRBV5-6,-,13,few,TGTGCCAGCAGCTTGGTCGGAGGAGAGACCCAGTACTTC,CASSLVGGETQYF
TRBJ1-2,TRBV30,-,12,-,TGTGCCTGGCAGGGGTATGGCTATGGCTACACCTTC,CAWQGYGYGYTF
TRBJ1-1,TRBV9,-,15,-,TGTGCCAGCAGCGTAGGATCTTGGGCAGGCACTGAAGCTTTCTTT,CASSVGSWAGTEAFF
TRBJ2-5,TRBV7-9,-,11,-,TGTGCCAGCAGCCCAGGGGAGACCCAGTACTTC,CASSPGETQYF
TRBJ1-4,TRBV14,-,17,-,TGTGCCAGCAGCCAAGCTCTAGGGACATATGGGGATGAAAAACTGTTTTTT,CASSQALGTYGDEKLFF
TRBJ1-2,TRBV7-2,-,12,once,TGTGCCAGCAGCTTGATCAGAGGTGGCTACACCTTC,CASSLIRGGYTF
TRBJ2-6,TRBV30,-,13,few,TGTGCCTCGGGCAGCTCTGGGGCCAACGTCCTGACTTTC,CASGSSGANVLTF
TRBJ2-7,TRBV7-2,TRBD2,14,-,TGTGCCAGCAAAAAGGACGGGGGGGCCTACGAGCAGTACTTC,CASKKDGGAYEQYF
TRBJ2-1,TRBV2,-,13,-,TGTGCCAGCAGCCTCCCGGAGGACAATGAGCAGTTCTTC,CASSLPEDNEQFF
TRBJ2-3,TRBV9,-,14,-,TGTGCCAGCAGCCGACGGACTCGGCCAGATACGCAGTATTTT,CASSRRTRPDTQYF
TRBJ2-5,TRBV9,-,13,-,TGTGCCAGCAGCGAGGGACTTCTGGAGACCCAGTACTTC,CASSEGLLETQYF
TRBJ1-1,TRBV9,-,14,-,TGTGCCAGCAGCGTAGACCTCTCGGACACTGAAGCTTTCTTT,CASSVDLSDTEAFF
TRBJ2-7,TRBV11-3,-,14,-,TGTGCCAGCAGCTTAGGGGGGGACAGCTACGAGCAGTACTTC,CASSLGGDSYEQYF
TRBJ2-7,TRBV4-3,TRBD1,17,-,TGCGCCAGCAGCCAAGATACCACAGGGGGACGCACCTACGAGCAGTACTTC,CASSQDTTGGRTYEQYF
TRBJ1-5,TRBV4-2,-,15,once,TGTGCCAGCAGCCCCCACCGGGATAGCAATCAGCCCCAGCATTTT,CASSPHRDSNQPQHF
TRBJ2-7,TRBV30,TRBD2,14,-,TGTGCCTGGAGGTCCGGGACTAGAACAAGTGAGCAGTACTTC,CAWRSGTRTSEQYF
TRBJ2-7,TRBV5-4,TRBD2,14,-,TGTGCCAGCAGCCAGCGGGGGGCGGGCTACGAGCAGTACTTC,CASSQRGAGYEQYF
TRBJ2-3,TRBV7-9,-,17,-,TGTGCCAGCAGGCCCCCTAGCTGGACTGAAAACACAGATACGCAGTATTTT,CASRPPSWTENTDTQYF
TRBJ1-2,TRBV4-3,-,14,-,TGCGCCAGCAGCCAAGTTACGGGGAACTATGGCTACACCTTC,CASSQVTGNYGYTF
TRBJ1-2,TRBV7-9,TRBD1,16,-,TGTGCCAGCAGCCCCGAGGGGGACAGGGCTTTGGAAGGCTACACCTTC,CASSPEGDRALEGYTF
TRBJ2-3,TRBV12-3/TRBV12-4,-,13,-,TGTGCCAGCAGCCCAGATCTCCCAGATACGCAGTATTTT,CASSPDLPDTQYF
TRBJ2-7,TRBV30,-,13,once,TGTGCCTGGATGCCACGACAGACCTACGAGCAGTACTTC,CAWMPRQTYEQYF
TRBJ1-2,TRBV4-3,-,15,-,TGCGCCAGCAGCCAAGGGGGCAGACCGGGCTATGGCTACACCTTC,CASSQGGRPGYGYTF
TRBJ2-5,TRBV15,TRBD2,14,-,TGTGCCACCAGCCTAGCGGGGGGGAGAGAGACCCAGTACTTC,CATSLAGGRETQYF
TRBJ1-5,TRBV4-1,TRBD1,14,-,TGCGCCAGCAGCCACGAAACAGGGGACCAGCCCCAGCATTTT,CASSHETGDQPQHF
TRBJ2-5,TRBV2,TRBD2,15,-,TGTGCCAGCAGTGAAGCCCCGGGGGGGTTTGAGACCCAGTACTTC,CASSEAPGGFETQYF
TRBJ1-2,TRBV28,-,14,-,TGTGCCAGCAGTTTATGGAGGGTCACCTATGGCTACACCTTC,CASSLWRVTYGYTF
TRBJ2-7,TRBV30,-,12,once,TGTGCCTGGAGTGTATCAGGGTACGAGCAGTACTTC,CAWSVSGYEQYF